The text below deals with one T cell receptor beta chain. The sample originates from a study of human T cells and chemical hapten exposure. Time point indicated: pre-sensitization, week 0. The sample's treatment: therapeutic diphenylcyclopropenone sensitization with weekly scalp DPC. TCRdb re-derived calls from the RACE reads in MiXCR, one entry per CDR3 protein. Among about 93,000 distinct CDR3 sequences listed, approximately 9% were seen once. This CDR3 region has 13 residues. Between the trimmed V and J ends, which lost 6 bases and 0 bases, there was a span of 9 bases. Germline CDR1 reads ENHRY; CDR2 reads SYGVKD.

The sequenced sample was whole blood, obtained in connection with sensitization to the hapten diphenylcyclopropenone (DPC). This receptor was identified in a middle-aged man with alopecia areata. Some clones in this sample may be carry-over from other donors' samples. This chain uses TRBV10-3 with TRBJ2-7; the D call may be TRBD1 or TRBD2 (5 bases each). The CDR3 DNA reads TGTGCCATCAGGGGACCGCTCTCCTACGAGCAGTACTTC. This sequence encodes CAIRGPLSYEQYF.